The rows below give T cell receptor beta chains drawn from one sample of a study of OX40 agonist ivuxolimab in advanced cancers. The repertoire was sequenced with immunoSEQ multiplex PCR; TCRdb's copy has only in-frame clones and lacks some. The sample records some 31,000 clones, approximately 93% being singletons. The specimen was CD4+ or CD8+ T cells sorted from blood, collected in a trial of the OX40 agonist ivuxolimab. The receptors shown here come from an adult with an advanced solid tumor such as melanoma, head and neck, liver or kidney cancer. Both conserved end residues are part of each CDR3. A clone size is listed for some rows: how often the clone was seen (once, few, many), or a class if it is expanded.

clone size: -; V gene: TRBV7-9; J gene: TRBJ2-7; CDR3 protein: CASSFINLGGEQYF
clone size: -; V gene: TRBV6-1; J gene: TRBJ2-2; CDR3 protein: CASSWTENTGELFF
clone size: -; V gene: TRBV10-1; J gene: TRBJ1-6; CDR3 protein: CASSESILDASSPLHF
clone size: -; V gene: TRBV6-5; J gene: TRBJ2-7; CDR3 protein: CASRPTGLPYEQYF
clone size: -; V gene: TRBV6-1; J gene: TRBJ1-2; CDR3 protein: CASSGWPTGEVDYGYTF
clone size: -; V gene: TRBV4-1; J gene: TRBJ2-3; CDR3 protein: CASSQDPGKVTDTQYF
clone size: -; V gene: TRBV27; J gene: TRBJ2-1; CDR3 protein: CASSVTRHNEQFF
clone size: once; V gene: TRBV9; J gene: TRBJ2-1; CDR3 protein: CASSVGLAGSHNEQFF
clone size: large; V gene: TRBV30; J gene: TRBJ1-5; CDR3 protein: CAWSVKGEPQHF
clone size: -; V gene: TRBV2; J gene: TRBJ2-1; CDR3 protein: CASNSIGTFRNEQFF
clone size: -; V gene: TRBV28; J gene: TRBJ1-5; CDR3 protein: CASSLGGYGPQHF
clone size: few; V gene: TRBV7-9; J gene: TRBJ2-5; CDR3 protein: CASSPRTGTAEETQYF
clone size: -; V gene: TRBV15; J gene: TRBJ2-1; CDR3 protein: CATEDLGANEQFF
clone size: -; V gene: TRBV5-6; J gene: TRBJ2-1; CDR3 protein: CASSLEGNLYNEQFF
clone size: -; V gene: TRBV25-1; J gene: TRBJ2-2; CDR3 protein: CASSDSLAGVRVGELFF
clone size: few; V gene: TRBV7-9; J gene: TRBJ1-1; CDR3 protein: CASSSQYTTEAFF
clone size: -; V gene: TRBV27; J gene: TRBJ2-2; CDR3 protein: CASSLSSGRVPGELFF
clone size: -; V gene: TRBV7-7; J gene: TRBJ1-3; CDR3 protein: CASSPIVGTLSSGNTIYF
clone size: -; V gene: TRBV11-2; J gene: TRBJ2-7; CDR3 protein: CASSARTSGASYEQYF
clone size: -; V gene: TRBV28; J gene: TRBJ1-1; CDR3 protein: CASSSASEEKAEAFF
clone size: -; V gene: TRBV28; J gene: TRBJ1-2; CDR3 protein: CASSTRTQVVSLGGYGYTF
clone size: -; V gene: TRBV6-5; J gene: TRBJ2-1; CDR3 protein: CASIGRYNEQFF
clone size: -; V gene: TRBV7-9; J gene: TRBJ2-7; CDR3 protein: CASSLLDHEQYF
clone size: -; V gene: TRBV30; J gene: TRBJ1-3; CDR3 protein: CAWSVLKHLDF
clone size: -; V gene: TRBV27; J gene: TRBJ2-1; CDR3 protein: CASSSILDAPGGNEQFF
clone size: -; V gene: TRBV27; J gene: TRBJ1-1; CDR3 protein: CASSLSAGMNTEAFF
clone size: -; V gene: TRBV29-1; J gene: TRBJ2-4; CDR3 protein: CSVEEAGTGVIQYF
clone size: -; V gene: TRBV5-3; J gene: TRBJ2-7; CDR3 protein: CARSLGPFVSPVIGQYF
clone size: -; V gene: TRBV27; J gene: TRBJ2-7; CDR3 protein: CASSQRGVSYEQYF
clone size: few; V gene: TRBV5-8; J gene: TRBJ2-2; CDR3 protein: CASSLGRGYTGELFF
clone size: -; V gene: TRBV5-1; J gene: TRBJ1-1; CDR3 protein: CASSFPENMNTEAFF
clone size: once; V gene: TRBV7-9; J gene: TRBJ1-2; CDR3 protein: CASSLQGTNYGYTF
clone size: -; V gene: TRBV10-3; J gene: TRBJ2-2; CDR3 protein: CAISEVGGRSNTGELFF
clone size: -; V gene: TRBV6-5; J gene: TRBJ1-4; CDR3 protein: CASSFMGGTNEKLFF
clone size: -; V gene: TRBV25-1; J gene: TRBJ2-7; CDR3 protein: CASSGTVDDFYERYF
clone size: -; V gene: TRBV13; J gene: TRBJ2-7; CDR3 protein: CASSLVPTYEQYF
clone size: -; V gene: TRBV6-5; J gene: TRBJ2-1; CDR3 protein: CASSYNGGGVDEQFF
clone size: once; V gene: TRBV19; J gene: TRBJ2-7; CDR3 protein: CASSMTSSYEQYF
clone size: -; V gene: TRBV27; J gene: TRBJ2-5; CDR3 protein: CASSPLGETQYF
clone size: -; V gene: TRBV4-1; J gene: TRBJ2-7; CDR3 protein: CASSPADGYEQYF
clone size: once; V gene: TRBV27; J gene: TRBJ1-4; CDR3 protein: CASSLWPGIKEKLFF
clone size: once; V gene: TRBV28; J gene: TRBJ2-7; CDR3 protein: CASRGQISYEQYF
clone size: -; V gene: TRBV5-8; J gene: TRBJ2-7; CDR3 protein: CASSQEVERPEQYF
clone size: -; V gene: TRBV10-3; J gene: TRBJ1-2; CDR3 protein: CAISESDEENYGYTF
clone size: -; V gene: TRBV27; J gene: TRBJ2-5; CDR3 protein: CASTPLTSAKETQYF
clone size: few; V gene: TRBV4-2; J gene: TRBJ2-7; CDR3 protein: CASSQEPQLYTYEQYF
clone size: -; V gene: TRBV7-9; J gene: TRBJ1-5; CDR3 protein: CASSPPGYSNQPQHF
clone size: -; V gene: TRBV27; J gene: TRBJ1-5; CDR3 protein: CASSDSSNQPQHF
clone size: -; V gene: TRBV4-3; J gene: TRBJ2-7; CDR3 protein: CASSQDVSPSYEQYF